The clone carrying this TCR beta chain showed up just a few times. The length of the CDR3 is 16 residues. With 5 bases removed from V and 4 bases from J, the gap between germline ends came to 20 bases. The germline V gene has CDR1 MDHEN and CDR2 SYDVKM. This specimen belongs to a study of T-cell reconstitution after alpha-beta-depleted transplantation in children. Preparation of the TCRbeta library used unique molecular identifiers. MiXCR, run by TCRdb on the PCR reads, gives a single entry per CDR3 protein. The repertoire holds 500,000 or so distinct CDR3 sequences, with less than 35% as singletons. The receptor was derived from a human donor who donated a stem cell graft to a child with aplastic anemia. The V call is TRBV28, the J call TRBJ1-2; possibly TRBD1 for D (5 bases). Sequenced here: PBMCs from the stem cell graft donor, sampled from the stem cell graft. The CDR3 bases are TGTGCCAGCAGTCTTAAGGCCTGGGCCGACAGCTATGGCTACACCTTC. Translated: CASSLKAWADSYGYTF.